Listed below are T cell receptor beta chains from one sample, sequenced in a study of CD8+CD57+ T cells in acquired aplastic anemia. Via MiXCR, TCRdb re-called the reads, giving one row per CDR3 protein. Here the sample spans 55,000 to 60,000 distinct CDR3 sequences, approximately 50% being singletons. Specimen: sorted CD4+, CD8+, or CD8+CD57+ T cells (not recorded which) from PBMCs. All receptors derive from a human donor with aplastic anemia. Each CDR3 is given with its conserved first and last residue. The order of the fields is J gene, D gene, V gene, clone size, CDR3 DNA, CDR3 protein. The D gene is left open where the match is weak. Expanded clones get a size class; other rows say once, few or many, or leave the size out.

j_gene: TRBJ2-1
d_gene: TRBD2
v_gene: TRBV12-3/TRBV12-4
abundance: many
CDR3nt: TGTGCCAGCAGCCTAACTCCGGGACTAGCGGGGGGTAGTGAGCAGTTCTTC
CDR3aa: CASSLTPGLAGGSEQFF

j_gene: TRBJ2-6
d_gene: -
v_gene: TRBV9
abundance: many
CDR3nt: TGTGCCAGCAGCGACGCTCTAAGCTCTGGGGCCAACGTCCTGACTTTC
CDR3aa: CASSDALSSGANVLTF

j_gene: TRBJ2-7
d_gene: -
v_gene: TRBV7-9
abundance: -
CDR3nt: TGTGCCAGCAGCTTGGGGGGACCCGGGGAGCACGAGCAGTACTTC
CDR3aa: CASSLGGPGEHEQYF

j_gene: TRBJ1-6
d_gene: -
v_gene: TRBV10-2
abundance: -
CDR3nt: TGCGCCAGCAGCGGACAAAGTACAGGATCACCCCTCCACTTT
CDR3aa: CASSGQSTGSPLHF

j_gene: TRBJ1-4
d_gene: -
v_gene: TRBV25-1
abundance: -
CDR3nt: TGTGCCAGTACAACCGGGCCCGGACGGAATGAAAAACTGTTTTTT
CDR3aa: CASTTGPGRNEKLFF

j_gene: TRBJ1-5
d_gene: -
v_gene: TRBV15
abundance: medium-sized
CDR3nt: TGTGCCACCAGCCCCTGGGGGACGCATGGCGAATATCAGCCCCAGCATTTT
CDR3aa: CATSPWGTHGEYQPQHF

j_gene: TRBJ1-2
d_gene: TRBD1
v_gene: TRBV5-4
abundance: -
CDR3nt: TGTGCCAGCAGCTTGGCCTTGACAGGGCATGGCTACACCTTC
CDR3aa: CASSLALTGHGYTF

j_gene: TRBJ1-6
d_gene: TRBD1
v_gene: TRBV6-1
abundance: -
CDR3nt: TGTGCCAGCAGTCGGCCGGGACAGAACTCACCCCTCCACTTT
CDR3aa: CASSRPGQNSPLHF

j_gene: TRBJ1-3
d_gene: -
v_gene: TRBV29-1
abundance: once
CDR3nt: TGCAGCTCTGGAAACACCATATATTTT
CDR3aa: CSSGNTIYF

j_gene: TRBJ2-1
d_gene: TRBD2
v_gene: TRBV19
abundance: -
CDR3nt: TGTGCCAGTAGTAGTACTAGCGGGAGGGCATCCTACAATGAGCAGTTCTTC
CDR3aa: CASSSTSGRASYNEQFF

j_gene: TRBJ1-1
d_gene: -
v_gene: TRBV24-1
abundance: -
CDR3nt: TGTGCCACCAGTGATTTGAGGGGCCGGGAGGCTTTCTTT
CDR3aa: CATSDLRGREAFF

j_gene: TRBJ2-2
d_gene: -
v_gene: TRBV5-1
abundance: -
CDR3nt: TGCGCCAGCAGCTTATATGCAGCCTCGAACACCGGGGAGCTGTTTTTT
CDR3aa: CASSLYAASNTGELFF

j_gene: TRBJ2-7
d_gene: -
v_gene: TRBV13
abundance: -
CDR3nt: TGTGCCAGCAGCTCAGACACCGCAGGCTACGAGCAGTACTTC
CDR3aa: CASSSDTAGYEQYF

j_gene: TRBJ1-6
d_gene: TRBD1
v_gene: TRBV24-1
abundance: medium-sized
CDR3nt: TGTGCCACTCAGGCCGGACAGGGGGATAATTCACCCCTCCACTTT
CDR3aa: CATQAGQGDNSPLHF

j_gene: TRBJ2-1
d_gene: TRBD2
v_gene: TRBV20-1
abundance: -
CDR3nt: TGCAGTGCTAGGTGGCTAGCGGGAGGCGATGAGCAGTTCTTC
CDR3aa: CSARWLAGGDEQFF

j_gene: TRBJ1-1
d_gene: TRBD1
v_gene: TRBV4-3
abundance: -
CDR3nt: TGCGCCAGCAGCCCACCCCGACAGGGCAGCACTGAAGCTTTCTTT
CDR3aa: CASSPPRQGSTEAFF

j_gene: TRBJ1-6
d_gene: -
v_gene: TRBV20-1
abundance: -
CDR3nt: TGCAGTGCTAGAGCCCGTTACTCCTATAATTCACCCCTCCACTTT
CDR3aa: CSARARYSYNSPLHF

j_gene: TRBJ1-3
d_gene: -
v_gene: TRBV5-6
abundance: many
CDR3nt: TGTGCCACTACGACGGCTTTCTCTGGAAACACCATATATTTT
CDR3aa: CATTTAFSGNTIYF

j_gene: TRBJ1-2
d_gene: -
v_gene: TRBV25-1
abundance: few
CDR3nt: TGTGCCAGCAGTGTCTACCGTAACTATGGCTACACCTTC
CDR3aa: CASSVYRNYGYTF

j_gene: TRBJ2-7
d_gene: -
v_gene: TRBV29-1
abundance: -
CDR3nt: TGCAGCGTCTTCACGAGGTCAGTCGCACACGAGCAGTACTTC
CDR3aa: CSVFTRSVAHEQYF

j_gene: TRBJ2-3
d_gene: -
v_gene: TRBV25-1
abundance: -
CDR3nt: TGTGCCAGCAGTGCAGGAGGCCGCATCACTAGCACAGATACGCAGTATTTT
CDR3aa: CASSAGGRITSTDTQYF

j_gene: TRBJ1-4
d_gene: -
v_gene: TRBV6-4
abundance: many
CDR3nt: TGTGCCAGCAGTGCCGACAGCGGGGAAAATGAAAAACTGTTTTTT
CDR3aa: CASSADSGENEKLFF

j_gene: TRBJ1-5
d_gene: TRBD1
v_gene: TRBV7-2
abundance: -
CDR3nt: TGTGCCAGCAGCACTGACAGGGATCAGCCCCAGCATTTT
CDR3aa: CASSTDRDQPQHF

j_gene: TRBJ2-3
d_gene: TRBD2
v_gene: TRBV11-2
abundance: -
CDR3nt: TGTGCCAGCAGCTTACCAGCGGGGGGGAAGTCTAGCACAGATACGCAGTATTTT
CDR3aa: CASSLPAGGKSSTDTQYF

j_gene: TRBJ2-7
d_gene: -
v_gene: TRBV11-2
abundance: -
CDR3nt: TGTGCCAGCAGCTTAGAAGGGGGAGGCTCCTACGAGCAGTACTTC
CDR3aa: CASSLEGGGSYEQYF

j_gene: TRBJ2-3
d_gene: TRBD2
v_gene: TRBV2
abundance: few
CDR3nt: TGTGCCAGCAGCAAACTAGCGGGGGGCATCACAGATACGCAGTATTTT
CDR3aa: CASSKLAGGITDTQYF

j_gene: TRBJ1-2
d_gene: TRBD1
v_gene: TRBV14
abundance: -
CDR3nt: TGTGCCAGCAGCCCGGACAGGGGGCGGTATGGCTACACCTTC
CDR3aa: CASSPDRGRYGYTF

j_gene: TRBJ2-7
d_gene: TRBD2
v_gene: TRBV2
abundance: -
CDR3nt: TGTGCCAGCGGACCTAGCGGGTTCTCCTACGAGCAGTACTTC
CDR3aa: CASGPSGFSYEQYF

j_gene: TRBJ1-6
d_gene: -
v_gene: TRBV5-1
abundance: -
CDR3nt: TGCGCCAGCAGCTTGGGGGACCGTTCTAATTCACCCCTCCACTTT
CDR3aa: CASSLGDRSNSPLHF

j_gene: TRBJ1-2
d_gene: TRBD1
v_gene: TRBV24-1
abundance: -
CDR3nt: TGTGCCACCAGTGATTCCTCGACAGGGGGGAGTGGCTACACCTTC
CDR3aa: CATSDSSTGGSGYTF

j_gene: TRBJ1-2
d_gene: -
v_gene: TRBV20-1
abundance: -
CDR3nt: TGCAGTGCTAACGGGGGGACGAACTATGGCTACACCTTC
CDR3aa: CSANGGTNYGYTF

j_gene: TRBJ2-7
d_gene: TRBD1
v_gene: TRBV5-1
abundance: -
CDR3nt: TGCGCCAGCAGCAGTCCCGGGACAGGGAACGAGCAGTACTTC
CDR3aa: CASSSPGTGNEQYF

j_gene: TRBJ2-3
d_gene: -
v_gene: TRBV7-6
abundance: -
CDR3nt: TGTGCCAGCAGCTTAATGTTAGCGGATCCTAGCACAGATACGCAGTATTTT
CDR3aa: CASSLMLADPSTDTQYF

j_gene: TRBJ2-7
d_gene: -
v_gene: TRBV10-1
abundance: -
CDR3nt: TGCGCCAGCAGTGAAGGCCAGGGCAGATCCTGCGAGCAGTACTTC
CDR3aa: CASSEGQGRSCEQYF

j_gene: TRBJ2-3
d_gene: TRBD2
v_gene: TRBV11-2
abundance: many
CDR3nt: TGTGCCAGCAGCTTTCCGGCGGGGGGGTCAGATACGCAGTATTTT
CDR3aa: CASSFPAGGSDTQYF

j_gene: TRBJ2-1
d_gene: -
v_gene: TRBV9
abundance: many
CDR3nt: TGTGCCAGCAGCATTTCCGGGAACCCCAGCGATGAGCAGTTCTTC
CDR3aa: CASSISGNPSDEQFF

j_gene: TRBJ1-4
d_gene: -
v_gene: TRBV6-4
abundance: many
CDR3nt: TGTGCCAGCAGTGAATCGCAGGGGAGTAATGAAAAACTGTTTTTT
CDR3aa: CASSESQGSNEKLFF

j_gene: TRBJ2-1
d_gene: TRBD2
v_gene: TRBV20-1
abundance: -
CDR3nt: TGCAGTGTTATTAGCGGGGGGGCCCACAATGAGCAGTTCTTC
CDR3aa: CSVISGGAHNEQFF

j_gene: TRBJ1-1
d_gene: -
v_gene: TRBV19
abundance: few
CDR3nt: TGTGCCAGTAGTATGATCTCCAGCCTGGTCACTGAAGCTTTCTTT
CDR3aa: CASSMISSLVTEAFF

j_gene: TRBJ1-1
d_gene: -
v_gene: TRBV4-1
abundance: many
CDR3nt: TGCGCCAGCAGCCAAGAAGGCAGGACCGGCACTGAAGCTTTCTTT
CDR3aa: CASSQEGRTGTEAFF

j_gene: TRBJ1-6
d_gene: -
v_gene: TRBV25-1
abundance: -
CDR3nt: TGTGCCAGCAGTCTACCGGCGGATAATTCACCCCTCCACTTT
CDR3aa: CASSLPADNSPLHF

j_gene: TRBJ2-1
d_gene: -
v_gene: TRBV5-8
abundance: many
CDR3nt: TGTGCCAGCAGCTTGGTTCCGGGGAGCTCCTACAATGAGCAGTTCTTC
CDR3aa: CASSLVPGSSYNEQFF

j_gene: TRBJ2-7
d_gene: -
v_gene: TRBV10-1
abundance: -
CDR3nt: TGCGCCAGCAGCCCTCAGACTAGGAGGAATGAGCAGTACTTC
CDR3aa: CASSPQTRRNEQYF

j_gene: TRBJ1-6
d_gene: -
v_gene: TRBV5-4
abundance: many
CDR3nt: TGTGCCAGCAGCTTGGTTTACGACCTTTGGCGATCACCCCTCCACTTT
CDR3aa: CASSLVYDLWRSPLHF

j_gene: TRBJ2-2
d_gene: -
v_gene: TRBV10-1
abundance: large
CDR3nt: TGCGCCATAGTATACGGCGGAGATTCGGTCGGGGAGCTGTTTTTT
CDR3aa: CAIVYGGDSVGELFF

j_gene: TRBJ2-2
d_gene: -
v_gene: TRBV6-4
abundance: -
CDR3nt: TGTGCCAGCAGTGTAGGCCTCGACACCGGGGAGCTGTTTTTT
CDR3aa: CASSVGLDTGELFF

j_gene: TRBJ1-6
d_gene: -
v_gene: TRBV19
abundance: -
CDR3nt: TGTGCCAGTAGTAACTCCCTCCACTTT
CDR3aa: CASSNSLHF

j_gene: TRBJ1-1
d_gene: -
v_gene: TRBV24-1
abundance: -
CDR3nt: TGTGCCACCTCATCAGGGCCCCTGAACACTGAAGCTTTCTTT
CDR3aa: CATSSGPLNTEAFF

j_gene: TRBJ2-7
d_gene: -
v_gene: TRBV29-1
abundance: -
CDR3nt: TGCAGCGTTGGGGGCACTGGCGAGCAGTACTTC
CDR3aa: CSVGGTGEQYF

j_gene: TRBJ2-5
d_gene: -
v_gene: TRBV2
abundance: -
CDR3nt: TGTGCCAGCACCGCGAACAGCGAAGAGACCCAGTACTTC
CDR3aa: CASTANSEETQYF

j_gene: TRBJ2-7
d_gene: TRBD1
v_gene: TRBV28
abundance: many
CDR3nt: TGTGCCAGCAGTCCCTACTCCCTAAGGACAGGGGCCCACGAGCAGTACTTC
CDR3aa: CASSPYSLRTGAHEQYF

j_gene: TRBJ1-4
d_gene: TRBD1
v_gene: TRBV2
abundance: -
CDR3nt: TGTGCCAGCAGTGGACAGGGTGAAAAACTGTTTTTT
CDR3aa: CASSGQGEKLFF

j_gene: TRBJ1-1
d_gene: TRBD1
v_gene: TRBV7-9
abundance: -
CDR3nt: TGTGCCAGCAGCTACCAGGGGGAGACTGAAGCTTTCTTT
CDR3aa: CASSYQGETEAFF

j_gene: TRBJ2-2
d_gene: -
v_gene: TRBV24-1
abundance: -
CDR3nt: TGTGCCACCAGTGGGGTAGGGCCGAACACCGGGGAGCTGTTTTTT
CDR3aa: CATSGVGPNTGELFF

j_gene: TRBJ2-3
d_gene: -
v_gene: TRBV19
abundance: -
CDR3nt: TGTGCCAGCCGACAGTTTACCACAGATACGCAGTATTTT
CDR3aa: CASRQFTTDTQYF

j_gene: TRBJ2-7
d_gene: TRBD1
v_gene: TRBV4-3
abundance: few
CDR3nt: TGCGCCAGCAGCCAAGGTGTCGGGACAGCCTACGAGCAGTACTTC
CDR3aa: CASSQGVGTAYEQYF

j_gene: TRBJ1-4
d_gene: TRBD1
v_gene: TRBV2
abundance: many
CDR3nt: TGTGCCAGCACCCCGGGACAGGGGAGGACTAATGAAAAACTGTTTTTT
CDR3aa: CASTPGQGRTNEKLFF

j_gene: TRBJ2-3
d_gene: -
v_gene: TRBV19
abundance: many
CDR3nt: TGTGCCCTCCACGACGGGGACACAGATACGCAGTATTTT
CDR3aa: CALHDGDTDTQYF